This T cell receptor beta chain is from a study of T cells in Graves' hyperthyroidism and ophthalmopathy. Uncontrolled infection, other autoimmune disease, pregnancy or lactation excluded patients. Over 8 ml fresh peripheral blood yielded the PBMCs. For this clonotype: Its cognate antigen is unknown.

Whole-study findings and limits: From stable hyperthyroidism, ophthalmopathy was set apart by a 13 V-J model. Most clonotypes expanded in the thyroid (above 0.001) were also present in blood.

The CDR3 spans 17 residues. Trimming removed 3 bases from V and 1 base from J, with 18 bases in between. Per the germline V gene, CDR1 is SGHAT and CDR2 is FQNNGV. The source material, RNA transcripts, was used to amplify TCR beta CDR3 regions. HTBI primers were employed in a first-round RT-PCR of the TCR CDR3. TCRdb re-derived calls from the multiplex PCR reads in MiXCR, one entry per CDR3 protein. Altogether hundreds of thousands of distinct CDR3 sequences are present, less than 25% being singletons, with the ten largest covering 34%. The chain joins TRBV11-2 to TRBJ1-1, with D unclear. The sample comprised blood. The source is a man aged 25 to 45 with Graves' ophthalmopathy. The CDR3 DNA reads as TGTGCCAGCAGCTTCACCGCTTCACAACGCCCGAACACTGAAGCTTTCTTT. Amino acid sequence: CASSFTASQRPNTEAFF.